The rows below give T cell receptor beta chains drawn from one sample of a study of CD8+CD57+ T cells in acquired aplastic anemia. Via MiXCR, TCRdb re-called the reads, giving one row per CDR3 protein. Altogether about 150,000 distinct CDR3 sequences are present, 40% to 50% being singletons, with the ten largest covering roughly 30%. Sequencing was carried out using sorted CD4+, CD8+, or CD8+CD57+ T cells (not recorded which) from PBMCs. All receptors derive from a human donor with aplastic anemia. The CDR3 runs from the conserved cysteine through the conserved F or W. Each record gives: clone size, V gene, J gene, D gene, CDR3 protein, CDR3 DNA. The D gene is left open where the match is weak. Where a row states a size, it is once, few, many or the class of an expanded clone; other rows omit it.

many,TRBV9,TRBJ2-1,.,CASSVHGYNEQFF,TGTGCCAGCAGCGTTCATGGGTACAATGAGCAGTTCTTC
.,TRBV11-1,TRBJ2-1,TRBD2,CASSLLAGAPNEQFF,TGTGCCAGCAGCTTACTAGCGGGAGCCCCCAATGAGCAGTTCTTC
many,TRBV12-3/TRBV12-4,TRBJ1-3,.,CAARAELSGNTIYF,TGTGCCGCACGAGCAGAGCTCTCTGGAAACACCATATATTTT
.,TRBV2,TRBJ2-7,TRBD1,CASGTGQGVYEQYF,TGTGCCAGCGGTACGGGACAGGGGGTCTACGAGCAGTACTTC
.,TRBV29-1,TRBJ2-1,.,CSGTGNWAREQFF,TGCAGCGGTACAGGGAATTGGGCTAGAGAGCAGTTCTTC
many,TRBV6-5,TRBJ1-1,TRBD1,CASSYWTGNTEAFF,TGTGCCAGCAGTTATTGGACAGGGAACACTGAAGCTTTCTTT
.,TRBV2,TRBJ1-4,.,CASRITERLFF,TGTGCCAGCAGGATTACTGAAAGACTGTTTTTT
many,TRBV9,TRBJ1-1,TRBD1,CASSLTGVTEAFF,TGTGCCAGCAGCCTCACAGGGGTCACTGAAGCTTTCTTT
few,TRBV20-1,TRBJ2-7,TRBD2,CSASPSGRAYEQYF,TGCAGTGCCAGTCCTAGCGGGAGGGCCTACGAGCAGTACTTC
.,TRBV15,TRBJ1-5,.,CATSSRDQIFGQPQHF,TGTGCCACCAGCAGCAGGGATCAGATTTTCGGTCAGCCCCAGCATTTT
many,TRBV12-3/TRBV12-4,TRBJ2-5,TRBD2,CASSLVASGSPETQYF,TGTGCCAGCAGTTTAGTAGCTAGCGGGAGCCCGGAGACCCAGTACTTC
few,TRBV29-1,TRBJ1-6,TRBD1,CSVKTGQGSPLHF,TGCAGCGTCAAAACGGGACAGGGTTCACCCCTCCACTTT
.,TRBV10-3,TRBJ1-3,.,CAIARRDTGSSGNTIYF,TGTGCCATCGCGCGTCGGGATACAGGGTCCTCTGGAAACACCATATATTTT
few,TRBV11-1,TRBJ2-1,TRBD2,CASSLAPNRRTSGVDEQFF,TGTGCCAGCAGCTTAGCCCCAAATCGAAGGACTAGCGGGGTAGATGAGCAGTTCTTC
.,TRBV10-3,TRBJ1-1,.,CAISVDSLNTEAFF,TGTGCCATCAGTGTTGACAGTTTGAACACTGAAGCTTTCTTT
.,TRBV10-3,TRBJ1-2,TRBD1,CATEAGDRYGYTF,TGTGCCACCGAGGCCGGGGACAGATATGGCTACACCTTC